This T cell receptor beta chain stems from a study of OX40 agonist ivuxolimab in advanced cancers. Germline CDR1 and CDR2: LNHDA and SQIVND (reference sequence). Trimming stripped 6 bases from V and 4 bases from J, with 12 bases between. CDR3 size: 13 residues. Assay: immunoSEQ multiplex PCR; the TCRdb copy retains only in-frame clones and omits some. The top ten hold about 0.42% of the sample, which has 73,000 or so clones, around nine tenths seen once. This receptor was identified in an adult with an advanced solid tumor such as melanoma, head and neck, liver or kidney cancer. V usage is TRBV19 and J usage is TRBJ1-2; a possible D gene is TRBD1 (5 bases). The material was CD4+ or CD8+ T cells sorted from blood, obtained in a trial of the OX40 agonist ivuxolimab. The CDR3 DNA is TGTGCCAGTAGGGGGCCGCAGCTCTATGGCTACACCTTC. Its protein product is CASRGPQLYGYTF.